This T cell receptor beta chain was recovered during a study of T-cell reconstitution after alpha-beta-depleted transplantation in children. About this clonotype: The target antigen is unknown.

A TCRbeta library incorporating unique molecular identifiers was prepared. TCRdb re-called the PCR reads with MiXCR, one entry per CDR3 protein. The table includes about 980,000 distinct CDR3 sequences, around 30% detected once. General study results and limits: By one year post-transplant, T-cell counts and diversity largely arose from T cells that were newly produced. Surviving recipient T cells and thymic progenitors accounted for the high day-60 TCRbeta diversity observed in some patients. At around two months after transplant, the alpha-beta T cells were reportedly derived from several hundred expanded clones that came from non-depleted graft cells.

The V segment lost 8 bases and the J segment 6 bases; nucleotides outside the gene matches: 8. The CDR3 consists of 14 residues. The source of this sequence is a boy under two years old who had a stem cell transplant for SCID, so the T cells may come from the graft donor. The sequences come from PBMCs, mostly from graft donor cells, collected 360 days after TCRalphabeta/CD19-depleted stem cell transplant. This sequence joins TRBV12-3 or TRBV12-4 and TRBJ2-1, with 9 bases matching TRBD2. Here the CDR3 reads CASHLAGGRNEQFF. DNA of the CDR3: TGTGCCAGCCACCTGGCGGGGGGGCGCAATGAGCAGTTCTTC.